This TCR beta chain originates from a study of cytomegalovirus exposure and HLA in healthy donors. Background on the study: The Caucasian-associated ancestry cluster contained approximately 81% of the roughly 390 genotyped donors. Study findings and constraints: A later analysis found TCR association rates differed by HLA locus, highest for DRB1 and lowest for HLA-C. Later analysis identified a missense DCLRE1C variant that was linked to TCR beta V- and J-gene trimming. In an earlier analysis, productive rearrangement rates for most beta V segments clustered near 87% or 30%.

The CDR3 is made up of 15 amino acids. The ends were cut back, 2 bases at V and 5 bases at J, with 13 bases in the middle. CDR1 is MNHEY, CDR2 SMNVEV, per germline (reference sequence). As to this clone: The antigen is unknown.

Primers included in the PCR were 60 Vbeta and 13 Jbeta primers. Profiling relied on immunoSEQ multiplex PCR, and the TCRdb table lists in-frame clones only, not all of them. This sample has roughly 150,000 clones, with roughly 80% found just once. This receptor was identified in a man aged 50 or older in good health and CMV-seropositive. The V gene is TRBV27, the J gene TRBJ1-5, with a tentative D call TRBD1 (5 bases). Sample: PBMCs. The chain's CDR3 is CASSLRGALHQPQHF. Here the CDR3 DNA reads TGTGCCAGCAGTTTACGCGGGGCCCTCCATCAGCCCCAGCATTTT.